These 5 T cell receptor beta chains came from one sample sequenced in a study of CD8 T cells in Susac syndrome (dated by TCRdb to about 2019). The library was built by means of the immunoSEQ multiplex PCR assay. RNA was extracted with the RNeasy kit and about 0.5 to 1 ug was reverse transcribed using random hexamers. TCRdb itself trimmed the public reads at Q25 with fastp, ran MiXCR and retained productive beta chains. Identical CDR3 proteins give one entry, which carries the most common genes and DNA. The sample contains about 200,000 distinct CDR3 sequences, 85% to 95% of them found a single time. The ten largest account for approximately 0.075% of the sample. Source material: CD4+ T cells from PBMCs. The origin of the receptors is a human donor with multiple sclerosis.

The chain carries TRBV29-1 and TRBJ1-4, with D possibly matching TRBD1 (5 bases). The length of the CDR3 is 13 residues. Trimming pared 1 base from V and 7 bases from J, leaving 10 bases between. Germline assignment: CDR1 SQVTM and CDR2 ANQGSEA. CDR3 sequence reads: CSVEGRAGEKLFF. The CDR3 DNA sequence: TGCAGCGTTGAAGGCAGGGCGGGTGAAAAACTGTTTTTT.

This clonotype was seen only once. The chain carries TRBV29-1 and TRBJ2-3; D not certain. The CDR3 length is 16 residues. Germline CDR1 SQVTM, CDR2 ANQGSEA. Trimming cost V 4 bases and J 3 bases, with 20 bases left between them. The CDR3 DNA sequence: TGCAGCGTTGTGGTCCCGAATGGAAGGACGACAGATACGCAGTATTTT. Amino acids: CSVVVPNGRTTDTQYF.

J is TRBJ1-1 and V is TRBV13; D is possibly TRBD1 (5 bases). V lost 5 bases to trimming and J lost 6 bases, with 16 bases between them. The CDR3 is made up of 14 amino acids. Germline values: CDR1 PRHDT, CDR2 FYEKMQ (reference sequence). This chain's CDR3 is CASSPRGPWAEAFF. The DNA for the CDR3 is TGTGCCAGCAGCCCCCGGGGCCCCTGGGCTGAAGCTTTCTTT. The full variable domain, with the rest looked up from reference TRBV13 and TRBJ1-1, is AAGVIQSPRHLIKEKRETATLKCYPIPRHDTVYWYQQGPGQDPQFLISFYEKMQSDKGSIPDRFSAQQFSDYHSELNMSSLELGDSALYFCASSPRGPWAEAFFGQGTRLTVV.

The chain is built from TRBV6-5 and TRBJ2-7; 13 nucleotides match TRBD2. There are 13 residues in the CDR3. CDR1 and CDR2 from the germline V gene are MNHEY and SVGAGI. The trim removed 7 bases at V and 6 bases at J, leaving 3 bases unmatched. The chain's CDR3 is CASTRLAGGEQYF. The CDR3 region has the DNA TGTGCCAGCACCCGACTAGCGGGGGGCGAGCAGTACTTC.

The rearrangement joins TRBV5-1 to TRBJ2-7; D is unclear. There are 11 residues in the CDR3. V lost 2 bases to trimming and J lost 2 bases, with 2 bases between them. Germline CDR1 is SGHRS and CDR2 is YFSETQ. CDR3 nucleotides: TGCGCCAGCAGCTTCCCCTACGAGCAGTACTTC. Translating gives CASSFPYEQYF.